The sequence of this T cell receptor beta chain was determined in a study of T cells in Graves' hyperthyroidism and ophthalmopathy. This clonotype was seen a few times. Its antigen remains unidentified. RNA transcripts gave rise to amplified TCR beta CDR3 regions. A first-round RT-PCR of the TCR CDR3 used the HTBI primer set. TCRdb itself ran the multiplex PCR reads through MiXCR, one entry per CDR3 protein. Of a few hundred thousand distinct CDR3 sequences in the sample, 13% were seen once. Uncontrolled infection, other autoimmune disease, pregnancy or lactation barred patients from enrollment. Study-wide points: Ophthalmopathy stood apart from stable hyperthyroidism in a 13 V-J model. Most thyroid clonotypes expanded above 0.001 were also detected in blood.

The CDR3 extends over 14 amino acids. Germline V gives CDR1 SGHRS, CDR2 YFSETQ. V trimming: 4 bases; J trimming: 4 bases; junction bases outside the gene matches: 7. Source material: blood. V and J are TRBV5-1 and TRBJ1-1; 7 bases are shared with TRBD1. This clonotype was sampled from a young man with Graves' hyperthyroidism that later progressed to Graves' ophthalmopathy. Written as DNA, the CDR3 is TGCGCCAGCAGCGCGACCGGGACAGCCACTGAAGCTTTCTTT. Translation gives CASSATGTATEAFF.